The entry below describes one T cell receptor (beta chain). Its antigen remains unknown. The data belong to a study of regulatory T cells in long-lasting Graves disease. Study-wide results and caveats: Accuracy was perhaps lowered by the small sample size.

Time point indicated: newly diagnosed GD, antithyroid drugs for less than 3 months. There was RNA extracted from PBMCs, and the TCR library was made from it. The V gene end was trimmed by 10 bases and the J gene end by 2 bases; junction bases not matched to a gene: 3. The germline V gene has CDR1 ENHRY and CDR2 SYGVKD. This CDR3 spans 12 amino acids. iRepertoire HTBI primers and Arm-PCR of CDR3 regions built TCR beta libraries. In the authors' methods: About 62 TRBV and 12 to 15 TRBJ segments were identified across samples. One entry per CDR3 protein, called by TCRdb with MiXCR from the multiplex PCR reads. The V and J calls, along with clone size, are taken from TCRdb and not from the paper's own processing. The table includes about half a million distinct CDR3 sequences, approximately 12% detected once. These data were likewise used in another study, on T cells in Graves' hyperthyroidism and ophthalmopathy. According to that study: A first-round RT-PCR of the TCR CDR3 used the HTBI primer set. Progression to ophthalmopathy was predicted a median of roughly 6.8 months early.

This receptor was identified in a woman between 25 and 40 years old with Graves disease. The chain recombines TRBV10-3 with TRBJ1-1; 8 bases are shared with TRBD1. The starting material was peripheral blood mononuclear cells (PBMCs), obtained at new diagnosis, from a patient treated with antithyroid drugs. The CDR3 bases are TGTGCCACCACAGGGGGTAACACTGAAGCTTTCTTT. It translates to CATTGGNTEAFF.